Listed below are T cell receptor beta chains from one sample, sequenced in a study of cytomegalovirus exposure and HLA in healthy donors. The repertoire was sequenced with immunoSEQ multiplex PCR; TCRdb's copy has only in-frame clones and lacks some. Of about 110,000 clones in the sample, about 88% were seen once. Material for sequencing was PBMCs. The receptors were sampled from a woman between 18 and 30 years old in good health and CMV-seropositive. The CDR3 runs from the conserved cysteine through the conserved F or W. The order of the fields is CDR3 protein, CDR3 DNA, J gene, D gene, clone size, V gene. The D gene is left open where the match is weak. The size field is filled for only some rows; it gives once, few, many or a size class.

CASSQEQGTGANVLTF TGCGCCAGCAGCCAGGAACAGGGGACTGGGGCCAACGTCCTGACTTTC TRBJ2-6 TRBD1 . TRBV4-3
CASGQGTGDTYEQYF TGTGCCAGCGGCCAGGGGACAGGGGACACCTACGAGCAGTACTTC TRBJ2-7 . . TRBV21-1
CASSGGGSNYGYTF TGTGCCAGCAGTGGTGGAGGGAGTAACTATGGCTACACCTTC TRBJ1-2 . . TRBV2
CASNPQPGLFTEAFF TGTGCCAGCAACCCACAACCAGGTTTATTCACTGAAGCTTTCTTT TRBJ1-1 . . TRBV6-5
CASSLHTSGGWYNEQFF TGTGCCAGCAGTTTGCACACTAGCGGGGGGTGGTACAATGAGCAGTTCTTC TRBJ2-1 TRBD2 . TRBV28
CASMTATGLYNEQFF TGTGCCAGCATGACAGCGACAGGATTATACAATGAGCAGTTCTTC TRBJ2-1 . . TRBV6-1
CASSQEATTIYF TGCGCCAGCAGCCAAGAGGCGACAACCATATATTTT TRBJ1-3 . . TRBV4-1
CASSLEGALGYTF TGTGCCAGCAGCTTGGAGGGGGCACTCGGCTACACCTTC TRBJ1-2 TRBD1 few TRBV11-1
CASSVVQGAREQFF TGTGCCAGCAGCGTAGTACAGGGGGCGCGTGAGCAGTTCTTC TRBJ2-1 TRBD1 . TRBV9
CASSVQGYGYTF TGTGCCAGTAGTGTACAGGGTTATGGCTACACCTTC TRBJ1-2 . . TRBV19
CASSLEDSGETQYF TGTGCCAGCAGTTTGGAAGATTCAGGGGAGACCCAGTACTTC TRBJ2-5 . . TRBV28
CASSAGGGGTGELFF TGTGCCAGCAGCGCGGGGGGGGGCGGCACCGGGGAGCTGTTTTTT TRBJ2-2 TRBD2 . TRBV9
CASSNRQKSSGNTIYF TGTGCCAGTAGTAACAGACAGAAAAGCTCTGGAAACACCATATATTTT TRBJ1-3 . . TRBV19
CASRTALTDTQYF TGCGCCAGCCGCACCGCGCTCACAGATACGCAGTATTTT TRBJ2-3 . . TRBV5-1
CASSLGYGTGGNEKLFF TGTGCCAGCAGTTTGGGGTACGGGACAGGGGGTAATGAAAAACTGTTTTTT TRBJ1-4 TRBD1 . TRBV27
CASSFDSFSGANVLTF TGTGCCAGCAGCTTTGACAGTTTCTCTGGGGCCAACGTCCTGACTTTC TRBJ2-6 . . TRBV5-6
CASSPSREGRGNSPLHF TGTGCCAGCAGCCCCTCAAGGGAAGGCAGGGGTAATTCACCCCTCCACTTT TRBJ1-6 . . TRBV9
CASSLYREIPGANVLTF TGTGCCAGCAGTTTATACAGGGAAATTCCTGGGGCCAACGTCCTGACTTTC TRBJ2-6 . . TRBV28
CASSQIQGAGNTIYF TGCGCCAGCAGCCAGATACAGGGTGCGGGAAACACCATATATTTT TRBJ1-3 . . TRBV4-3
CAAREGGETQYF TGTGCCGCCCGGGAAGGAGGGGAGACCCAGTACTTC TRBJ2-5 . . TRBV6-6
CASSYQGTGYEQYF TGTGCCAGCAGTTACCAAGGGACAGGCTACGAGCAGTACTTC TRBJ2-7 TRBD1 once TRBV6-5
CASSDSPDPGLAEETQYF TGTGCCAGCAGTGACTCGCCCGATCCGGGACTAGCTGAAGAGACCCAGTACTTC TRBJ2-5 TRBD2 . TRBV6-4
CASSITSGSGELFF TGTGCCAGCAGCATCACTAGCGGGAGCGGGGAGCTGTTTTTT TRBJ2-2 TRBD2 . TRBV28
CASSQDLMGLAGELFF TGTGCCAGCAGCCAAGATCTAATGGGGCTTGCCGGGGAGCTGTTTTTT TRBJ2-2 . . TRBV14
CSVGEGGNIQYF TGCAGCGTTGGCGAGGGGGGGAACATTCAGTACTTC TRBJ2-4 . . TRBV29-1
CASRTLAGLNNEQFF TGTGCCAGTAGGACCCTAGCGGGGCTAAACAATGAGCAGTTCTTC TRBJ2-1 TRBD2 once TRBV19
CASSLGWGESPLHF TGTGCCAGCAGCTTAGGGTGGGGGGAGTCACCCCTCCACTTT TRBJ1-6 . . TRBV7-2
CASSVRQGANYGYTF TGTGCCAGCAGCGTCAGACAGGGGGCTAACTATGGCTACACCTTC TRBJ1-2 TRBD1 . TRBV9
CASSEGLDTGELFF TGCGCCAGCAGCGAGGGACTTGACACCGGGGAGCTGTTTTTT TRBJ2-2 . . TRBV4-1
CASSPDRAEAFF TGTGCCAGCTCACCGGACAGGGCTGAAGCTTTCTTT TRBJ1-1 TRBD1 few TRBV18
CAISESSGNTEAFF TGTGCCATCAGTGAGTCGTCGGGAAACACTGAAGCTTTCTTT TRBJ1-1 . . TRBV10-3
CASSQDGTGGQPQHF TGCGCCAGCAGCCAAGATGGGACAGGGGGTCAGCCCCAGCATTTT TRBJ1-5 TRBD1 once TRBV4-3
CASSFLAGSQETQYF TGTGCCAGCAGCTTCCTAGCGGGGTCGCAAGAGACCCAGTACTTC TRBJ2-5 TRBD2 . TRBV7-9
CASSPGVDQPQHF TGTGCCAGCAGTCCAGGGGTCGATCAGCCCCAGCATTTT TRBJ1-5 . . TRBV27
CATSRGQGDTGELFF TGTGCCACCAGCAGAGGACAGGGGGACACCGGGGAGCTGTTTTTT TRBJ2-2 TRBD1 few TRBV15
CASNTAGGALNSPLHF TGTGCCAGCAACACCGCCGGGGGGGCTCTTAATTCACCCCTCCACTTT TRBJ1-6 . . TRBV7-9
CASSVVPSGGSSTDTQYF TGTGCCAGCAGCGTAGTCCCTAGCGGGGGGTCTAGCACAGATACGCAGTATTTT TRBJ2-3 TRBD2 . TRBV9
CASSLGGQGAPNEKLFF TGTGCCAGCAGCTTGGGGGGACAGGGGGCTCCTAATGAAAAACTGTTTTTT TRBJ1-4 TRBD1 . TRBV5-4
CASSGPASGISEQYF TGTGCCAGCAGCGGTCCCGCTAGCGGGATTTCCGAGCAGTACTTC TRBJ2-7 TRBD2 few TRBV2
CASSSRDRNSPLHF TGTGCCAGCAGCTCCCGGGACAGGAATTCACCCCTCCACTTT TRBJ1-6 TRBD1 . TRBV7-2
CASSLAPGGNTIYF TGTGCCAGCAGCTTGGCACCAGGGGGAAACACCATATATTTT TRBJ1-3 . . TRBV5-6
CASRKVAENTGELFF TGTGCCAGCAGGAAAGTGGCGGAGAACACCGGGGAGCTGTTTTTT TRBJ2-2 . . TRBV5-6
CASRTGTGDTGELFF TGTGCCAGCAGGACCGGGACTGGGGACACCGGGGAGCTGTTTTTT TRBJ2-2 . few TRBV6-1
CASCDRSFNQPQHF TGTGCCAGCTGTGACAGGTCATTTAATCAGCCCCAGCATTTT TRBJ1-5 . . TRBV2
CASSQDPSGGVPSYNEQFF TGTGCCAGCAGCCAAGATCCTAGCGGGGGGGTCCCTTCCTACAATGAGCAGTTCTTC TRBJ2-1 TRBD2 . TRBV4-2
CASTGTGSGQPQHF TGCGCCAGCACCGGGACAGGGTCAGGGCAGCCCCAGCATTTT TRBJ1-5 TRBD1 . TRBV10-2
CASTEEGGTRSPLHF TGTGCCTCTACAGAGGAGGGTGGTACAAGATCACCCCTCCACTTT TRBJ1-6 . . TRBV27
CASSESPGQEPYEQYF TGCGCCAGCAGTGAGAGCCCCGGACAGGAACCCTACGAGCAGTACTTC TRBJ2-7 TRBD1 . TRBV10-1
CASSERTGGIGYTF TGTGCCAGCAGTGAAAGGACAGGTGGCATTGGCTACACCTTC TRBJ1-2 TRBD1 . TRBV6-1
CASSQDLQGYGYTF TGCGCCAGCAGCCAAGATTTACAGGGATATGGCTACACCTTC TRBJ1-2 . . TRBV4-3
CASSPETGSYGYTF TGTGCCAGCAGCCCCGAGACAGGCTCCTATGGCTACACCTTC TRBJ1-2 . . TRBV5-5
CASSNVATGGGEQFF TGTGCCAGCAGCAACGTAGCTACAGGGGGAGGTGAGCAGTTCTTC TRBJ2-1 TRBD1 . TRBV7-2
CASSQARGQFQYF TGTGCCAGCAGCCAAGCCAGGGGGCAATTTCAGTACTTC TRBJ2-7 TRBD1 . TRBV4-2
CASSQEGRTEAFF TGCGCCAGCAGCCAGGAGGGGAGGACTGAAGCTTTCTTT TRBJ1-1 . . TRBV4-1
CASSFTGDINSPLHF TGTGCCAGCAGTTTTACAGGAGATATAAATTCACCCCTCCACTTT TRBJ1-6 . . TRBV28
CASSEWQGALGSPLHF TGTGCCAGCAGTGAATGGCAGGGGGCGCTGGGTTCACCCCTCCACTTT TRBJ1-6 TRBD1 few TRBV2
CASSESGRGHEQFF TGCGCCAGCAGTGAGTCGGGCAGGGGGCATGAGCAGTTCTTC TRBJ2-1 TRBD1 . TRBV10-1
CASSEARISTDTQYF TGTGCCAGCAGTGAAGCGAGGATAAGCACAGATACGCAGTATTTT TRBJ2-3 . . TRBV2
CASSLGGLGYGYTF TGTGCCAGCAGCTTGGGGGGGCTCGGGTATGGCTACACCTTC TRBJ1-2 . . TRBV5-5
CASSEFGGSNQPQHF TGTGCCAGCAGTGAATTCGGGGGGAGCAATCAGCCCCAGCATTTT TRBJ1-5 . few TRBV6-1